This T cell receptor (beta chain) came from a study of blood T cells in healthy people across ages. Study-level background: Template switching picked up about one barcoded beta molecule for each two T cells. Study results and limitations: Leaving the PBMCs unsorted stopped any conclusive comparison of naive versus antigen-experienced cells. Versus aged donors, long-lived donors had higher diversity and more naive CD4+ cells.

The CDR3 is 15 amino acids. CDR1 and CDR2 (germline): SEHNR, FQNEAQ (reference sequence). Next came a second PCR, run for about 7 to 12 cycles, which used a sample-barcoded 5' primer along with a J-beta primer mix. MiXCR, run by TCRdb on the 5' RACE reads, gives a single entry per CDR3 protein. The sample yields 1.5 million or so distinct CDR3 sequences, roughly two fifths seen once. To note about this clonotype: As yet, its antigen is unknown. One junction end does not reproduce the germline sequence, and a read error may be involved.

This receptor was taken from a woman aged 18-35 years in good health. This chain joins TRBV7-9 and TRBJ2-5; D remains unclear. The specimen was blood. Here the CDR3 DNA reads TGTGTCAGCAGCTTAGCTTGGCCCCGGCAAGAGACCCAGTACTTC. This encodes CVSSLAWPRQETQYF.